The entry below gives a single TCR beta chain sequence along with its context. Methods used by the authors: Amplification of reference gene primers provided the estimated nucleated cell counts. The table came from immunoSEQ multiplex PCR; TCRdb's copy has only in-frame clones and leaves some out. V, J and clone size derive from that table, while D and trimming were established from the DNA sequence. Found here are 35,000 to 55,000 clones, under 90% of them singletons; the top ten hold 4.2%. The record originates from a study of blood T cell repertoires in COVID-19. Study-wide context: Both acute and convalescent COVID-19 samples were obtained from the United States, Italy and Spain.

The sequencing sample was made of peripheral blood. This sequence was found in a woman aged 70-85 years with acute or convalescent COVID-19.

For the CDR3, the DNA is TGTGCCACCAGTGACGCGAACGAGGGGGTACAAGAGACCCAGTACTTC. As protein: CATSDANEGVQETQYF. This chain uses TRBV24-1 with TRBJ2-5, with a weak D call TRBD1 (6 bases). The CDR3 extends over 16 amino acids. Trimming shortened V by 4 bases and J by 2 bases, and 16 bases separated the two germline ends. Germline V CDR1 and CDR2: KGHDR, SFDVKD.